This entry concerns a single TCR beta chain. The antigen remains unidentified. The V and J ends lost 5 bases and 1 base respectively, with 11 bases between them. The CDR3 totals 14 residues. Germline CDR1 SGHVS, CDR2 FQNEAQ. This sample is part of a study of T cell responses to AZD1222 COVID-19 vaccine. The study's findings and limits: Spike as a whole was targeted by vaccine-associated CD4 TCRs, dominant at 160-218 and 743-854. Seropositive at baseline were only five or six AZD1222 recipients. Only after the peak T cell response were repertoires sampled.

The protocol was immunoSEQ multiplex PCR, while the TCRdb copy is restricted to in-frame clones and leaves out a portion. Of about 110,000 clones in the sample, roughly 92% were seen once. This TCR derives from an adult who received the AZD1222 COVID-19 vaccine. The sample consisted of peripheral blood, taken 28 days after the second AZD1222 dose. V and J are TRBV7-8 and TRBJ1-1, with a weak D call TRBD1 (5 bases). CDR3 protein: CASSAGLWNTEAFF. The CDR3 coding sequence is TGTGCCAGCAGCGCGGGACTGTGGAACACTGAAGCTTTCTTT. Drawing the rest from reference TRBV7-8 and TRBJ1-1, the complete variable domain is GAGVSQSPRYKVAKRGQDVALRCDPISGHVSLFWYQQALGQGPEFLTYFQNEAQLDKSGLPSDRFFAERPEGSVSTLKIQRTQQEDSAVYLCASSAGLWNTEAFFGQGTRLTVV.